The source of this T cell receptor (beta chain) is a study of T cells in Graves' hyperthyroidism and ophthalmopathy. Each diagnosis drew on symptoms, thyroxine, TRAb, thyroid ultrasound and orbital computed tomography findings. CDR1 and CDR2 (germline): SGHAT, FQNNGV. V was clipped by 6 bases and J by 4 bases, with 12 bases between them. There are 13 residues in the CDR3. Study results and limitations: Before onset, ophthalmopathy was predicted by the model a median roughly 6.8 months earlier.

TCR beta CDR3 regions were amplified from RNA. A set of HTBI primers served as the primers for a first-round RT-PCR of the TCR CDR3. Each CDR3 protein is one row after TCRdb ran MiXCR on the multiplex PCR reads. The sample has a few hundred thousand distinct CDR3 sequences; about 15% are singletons. This clonotype was counted many times. Its antigen is not identified. The rearrangement links TRBV11-2 to TRBJ1-2; D remains ambiguous. This receptor was identified in a woman between 25 and 40 years old with Graves' hyperthyroidism. Material for sequencing was blood. The DNA for the CDR3 is TGTGCCAGCAGGCCGGAGGGCCCCTATGGCTACACCTTC. This encodes CASRPEGPYGYTF.